The clone carrying this TCR beta chain has just a few counts. The sample contains more than one DNA sequence encoding this CDR3. Extracted RNA was reverse transcribed, and the resulting cDNA served as sequencing template. Clones were sequenced by immunoSEQ multiplex PCR, and TCRdb holds only the in-frame ones, with some missing. This sample carries around 270,000 clones, over 45% of them seen once, and the ten largest clones take under 2%. This sample stems from a study of CD8+ T cells in alopecia areata. Study at large: Tofacitinib was taken orally by treated patients, and the dose was 5 to 10 mg twice daily. After 6 to 18 months of tofacitinib, follow-up continued 6 months off drug.

Germline loops: CDR1 SQVTM, CDR2 ANQGSEA. The CDR3 contains 15 residues. The junction had 5 bases not matched to a gene; V was cut back by 3 bases and J by 3 bases. As for treatment: oral pan-JAK inhibitor, 5-10 mg twice daily. From alopecia areata patients, lesional scalp punch biopsies and peripheral blood were collected. The J gene is TRBJ2-3, the V gene TRBV29-1, with 11 bases aligning to TRBD1. Sample: CD4+ T cells sorted from blood, taken at week 24, from a patient treated with tofacitinib. The receptor was isolated from a human donor with alopecia areata. CDR3 residues: CSVEGTGGGTDTQYF. The CDR3 DNA reads TGCAGCGTTGAGGGGACAGGGGGAGGGACAGATACGCAGTATTTT.